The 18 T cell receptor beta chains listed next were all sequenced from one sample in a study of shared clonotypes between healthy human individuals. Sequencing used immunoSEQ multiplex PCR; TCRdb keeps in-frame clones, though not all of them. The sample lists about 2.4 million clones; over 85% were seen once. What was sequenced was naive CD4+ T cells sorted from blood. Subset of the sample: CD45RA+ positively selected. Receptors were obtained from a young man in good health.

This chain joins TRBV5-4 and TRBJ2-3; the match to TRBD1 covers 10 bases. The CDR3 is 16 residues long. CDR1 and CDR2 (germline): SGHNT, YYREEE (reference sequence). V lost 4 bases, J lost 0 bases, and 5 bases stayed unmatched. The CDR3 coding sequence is TGTGCCAGCAGCCGGGACAGGGGAATGAGCACAGATACGCAGTATTTT. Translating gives CASSRDRGMSTDTQYF.

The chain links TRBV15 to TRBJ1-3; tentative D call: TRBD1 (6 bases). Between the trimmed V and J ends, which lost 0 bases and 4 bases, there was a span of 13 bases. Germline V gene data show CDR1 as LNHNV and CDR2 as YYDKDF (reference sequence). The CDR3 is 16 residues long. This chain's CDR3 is CATSRDRTVYGNTIYF. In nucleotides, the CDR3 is TGTGCCACCAGCAGAGATAGGACAGTGTACGGAAACACCATATATTTT.

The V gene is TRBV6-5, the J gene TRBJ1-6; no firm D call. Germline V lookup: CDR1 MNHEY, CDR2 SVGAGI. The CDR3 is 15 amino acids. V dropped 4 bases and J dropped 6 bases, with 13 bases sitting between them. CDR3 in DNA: TGTGCCAGCAGTTCGGTTTCGCTAACTAATTCACCCCTCCACTTT. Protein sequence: CASSSVSLTNSPLHF.

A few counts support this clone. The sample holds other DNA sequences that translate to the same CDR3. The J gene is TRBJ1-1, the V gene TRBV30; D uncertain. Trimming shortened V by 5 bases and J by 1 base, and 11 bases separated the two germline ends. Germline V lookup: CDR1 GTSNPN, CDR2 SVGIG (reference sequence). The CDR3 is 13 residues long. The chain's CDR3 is CAWSPGANTEAFF. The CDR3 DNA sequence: TGTGCCTGGTCCCCAGGAGCGAACACTGAAGCTTTCTTT.

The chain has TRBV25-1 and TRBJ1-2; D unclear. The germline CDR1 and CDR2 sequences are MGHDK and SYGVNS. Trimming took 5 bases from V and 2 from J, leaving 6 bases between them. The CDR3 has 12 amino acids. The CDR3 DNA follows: TGTGCCAGCAGTAAGGGCAACTATGGCTACACCTTC. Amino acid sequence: CASSKGNYGYTF.

CDR3 loop: CASVQADTGELFF. Written as DNA, the CDR3 is TGTGCCAGCGTACAGGCGGACACCGGGGAGCTGTTTTTT. The rearrangement joins TRBV28 to TRBJ2-2, with D possibly TRBD1 on 5 matching bases. Trimming took off 8 bases at V and 3 bases at J, with 10 bases between the two ends. The CDR3 runs to 13 residues. Germline V gene lookup returns CDR1 MDHEN and CDR2 SYDVKM.

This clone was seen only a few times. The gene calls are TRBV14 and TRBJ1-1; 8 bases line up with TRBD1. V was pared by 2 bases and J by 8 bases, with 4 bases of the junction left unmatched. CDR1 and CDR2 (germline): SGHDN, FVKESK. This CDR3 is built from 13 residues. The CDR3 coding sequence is TGTGCCAGCAGCCAATCCCGGACAGGGGAAGCTTTCTTT. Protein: CASSQSRTGEAFF.

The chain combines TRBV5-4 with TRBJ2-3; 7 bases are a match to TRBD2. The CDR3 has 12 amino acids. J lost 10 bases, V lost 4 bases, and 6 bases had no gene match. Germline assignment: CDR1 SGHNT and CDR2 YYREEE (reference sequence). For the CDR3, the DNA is TGTGCCAGCAGCATGGATACTAGCGCGCAGTATTTT. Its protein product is CASSMDTSAQYF.

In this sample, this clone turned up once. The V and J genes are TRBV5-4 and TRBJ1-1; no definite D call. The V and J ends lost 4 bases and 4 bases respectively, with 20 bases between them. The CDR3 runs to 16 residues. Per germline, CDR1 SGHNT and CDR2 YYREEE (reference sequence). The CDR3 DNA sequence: TGTGCCAGCAGCCCCCGCGGGGTGGGGTTTGGCACTGAAGCTTTCTTT. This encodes CASSPRGVGFGTEAFF.

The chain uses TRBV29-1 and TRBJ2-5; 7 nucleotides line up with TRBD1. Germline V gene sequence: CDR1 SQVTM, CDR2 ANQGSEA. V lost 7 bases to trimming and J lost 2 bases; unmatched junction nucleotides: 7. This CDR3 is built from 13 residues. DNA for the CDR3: TGCAGCGGCTCAACAGGGGTACAAGAGACCCAGTACTTC. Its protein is CSGSTGVQETQYF.

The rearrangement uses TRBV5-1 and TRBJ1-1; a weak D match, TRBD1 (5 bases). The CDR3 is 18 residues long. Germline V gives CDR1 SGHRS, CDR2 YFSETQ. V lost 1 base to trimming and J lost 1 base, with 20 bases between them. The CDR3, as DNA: TGCGCCAGCAGCTTGTCGACCCGCGTAAATCAGGGGAACACTGAAGCTTTCTTT. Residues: CASSLSTRVNQGNTEAFF.

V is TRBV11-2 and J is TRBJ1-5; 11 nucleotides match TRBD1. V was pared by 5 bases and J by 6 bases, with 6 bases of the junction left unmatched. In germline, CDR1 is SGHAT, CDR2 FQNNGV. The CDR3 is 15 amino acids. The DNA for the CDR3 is TGTGCCAGCAGCGGACAGGGGGCGGGTGGTCAGCCCCAGCATTTT. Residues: CASSGQGAGGQPQHF. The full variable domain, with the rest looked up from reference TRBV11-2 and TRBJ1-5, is EAGVAQSPRYKIIEKRQSVAFWCNPISGHATLYWYQQILGQGPKLLIQFQNNGVVDDSQLPKDRFSAERLKGVDSTLKIQPAKLEDSAVYLCASSGQGAGGQPQHFGDGTRLSIL.

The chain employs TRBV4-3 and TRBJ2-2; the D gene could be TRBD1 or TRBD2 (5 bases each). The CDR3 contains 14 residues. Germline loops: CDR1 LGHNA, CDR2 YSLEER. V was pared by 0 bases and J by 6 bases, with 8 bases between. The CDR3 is CASSQEWGSGELFF. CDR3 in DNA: TGCGCCAGCAGCCAAGAATGGGGGTCCGGGGAGCTGTTTTTT.

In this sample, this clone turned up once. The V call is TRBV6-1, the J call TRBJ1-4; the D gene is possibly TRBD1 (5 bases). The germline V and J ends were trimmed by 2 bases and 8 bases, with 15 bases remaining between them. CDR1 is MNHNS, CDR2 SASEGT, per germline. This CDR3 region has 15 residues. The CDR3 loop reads CASSEWGGTREKLFF. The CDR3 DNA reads TGTGCCAGCAGTGAATGGGGCGGGACTCGAGAAAAACTGTTTTTT.

CDR3 sequence (DNA): TGTGCCAGCAGCTTAGGAACAGGGGAAGGTCAGCCCCAGCATTTT. As protein: CASSLGTGEGQPQHF. V and J are TRBV7-9 and TRBJ1-5, with TRBD1 matching 7 bases. CDR1 SEHNR and CDR2 FQNEAQ come from the germline V gene (reference sequence). The ends lost 1 base at V and 6 bases at J; junction bases unmatched: 6. There are 15 residues in the CDR3.

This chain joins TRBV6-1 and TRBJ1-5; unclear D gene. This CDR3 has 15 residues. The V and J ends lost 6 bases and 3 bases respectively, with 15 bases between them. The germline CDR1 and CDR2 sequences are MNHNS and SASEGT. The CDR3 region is CASSDQWKTNQPQHF. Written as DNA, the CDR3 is TGTGCCAGCAGCGACCAGTGGAAGACCAATCAGCCCCAGCATTTT.

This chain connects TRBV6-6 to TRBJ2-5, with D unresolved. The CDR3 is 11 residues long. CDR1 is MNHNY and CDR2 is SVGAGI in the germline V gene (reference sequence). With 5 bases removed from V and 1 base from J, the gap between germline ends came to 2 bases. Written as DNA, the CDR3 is TGTGCCAGCAGTATCCAAGAGACCCAGTACTTC. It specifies CASSIQETQYF.

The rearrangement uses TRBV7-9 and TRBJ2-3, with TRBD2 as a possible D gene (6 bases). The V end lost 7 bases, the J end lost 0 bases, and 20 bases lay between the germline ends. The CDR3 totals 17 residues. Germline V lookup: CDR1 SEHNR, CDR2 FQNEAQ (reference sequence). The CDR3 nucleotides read TGTGCCAGCATCGCGGGATTAGCGGTTACTAGCACAGATACGCAGTATTTT. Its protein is CASIAGLAVTSTDTQYF.